The clone carrying this TCR beta chain was seen more than once but under ten times. What it recognizes is unknown. Constant-region reverse primers amplified full-length variable regions, followed by semi-nested Nested Universal Primer A PCR. One entry per CDR3 protein results from TCRdb running MiXCR on the 5' RACE reads. The sample consists of tens of thousands of distinct CDR3 sequences, 26% of them appearing once. Study-level results: Larger-cohort validation covered only one TCR beta V-J rearrangement. Tumor Treg TCRs overlapped most with tumor naive CD4+ cells.

This clonotype originated in a female donor with breast cancer. Specimen: naive CD4+ T cells sorted from a lymph node. Indicated subset: naive CD4+ T cells, CD4+CD45RA+CD25-.

Here the CDR3 DNA reads TGCAGTGCTACCGACCCAGGCGGGGAGCTGTTTTTT. Its protein product is CSATDPGGELFF. The chain carries TRBV20-1 and TRBJ2-2, with no clear D. Per the germline V gene, CDR1 is DFQATT and CDR2 is SNEGSKA (reference sequence). The CDR3 runs to 12 residues. Between the trimmed V and J ends, which lost 4 bases and 7 bases, there was a span of 10 bases.